This T cell receptor beta chain appears in the sequencing data of a study of T cell changes during pregnancy in multiple sclerosis. Generated by immunoSEQ multiplex PCR, the TCRdb table keeps only in-frame clones and is missing some. The top ten hold about 0.31% of the sample, which has some 76,000 clones, nearly 95% seen once. The ends were cut back, 5 bases at V and 5 bases at J, with 16 bases in the middle. The CDR3 loop spans 15 amino acids. From germline, CDR1 is LNHDA and CDR2 SQIVND (reference sequence). The sequence was obtained from a female donor with multiple sclerosis, enrolled in a pregnancy study. V usage is TRBV19 and J usage is TRBJ1-5, with D possibly being TRBD1 (5 bases). Sequencing was performed on CD4+ T cells from peripheral blood mononuclear cells, taken after pregnancy. The CDR3 region is CASSPRGGPYQPQHF. In nucleotides, the CDR3 is TGTGCCAGTAGTCCCCGGGGGGGACCATATCAGCCCCAGCATTTT.